The sequence of this T cell receptor (beta chain) was determined in a study of T cell repertoires in ileal Crohn's disease. About this clone: Its specificity is not known.

J lost 6 bases, V lost 3 bases, and 6 bases had no gene match. The CDR3 covers 14 residues. Germline V gene lookup returns CDR1 MNHNS and CDR2 SASEGT. Whole-study results and caveats: High-frequency clones were more common in sorted CD8 than CD4 cells. Every patient over 26.8% clonality showed endoscopic recurrence. Endoscopy was done a median about 6.8 months after surgery.

Specified time point: neoterminal ileum biopsy at postoperative endoscopy, about 6 months after surgery. Using immunoSEQ multiplex PCR, the repertoire was profiled, and TCRdb retains in-frame clones only, with some absent. This repertoire shows some 12,000 clones, more than 80% found once; its top ten account for about 16%. This receptor was obtained from an adult with Crohn's disease. The source material was ileal tissue. The chain is built from TRBV6-1 and TRBJ2-3; the match to TRBD2 covers 7 bases. The CDR3: CASSEGLGGDTQYF. In nucleotides, the CDR3 is TGTGCCAGCAGTGAGGGACTGGGGGGGGATACGCAGTATTTT.